The rows below give T cell receptor beta chains drawn from one sample of a study of T cell changes during pregnancy in multiple sclerosis. Profiling relied on immunoSEQ multiplex PCR, and the TCRdb table lists in-frame clones only, not all of them. In the table there are 40,000 to 50,000 clones, over 85% of which are singletons. The sequencing used CD4+ T cells from peripheral blood mononuclear cells, collected in the first trimester of pregnancy. These receptors all come from a female donor with multiple sclerosis, enrolled in a pregnancy study. Both conserved end residues are part of each CDR3. D genes are given only for firm matches. Rows give clone size only sometimes, using once, few, many, or a class for an expanded clone.

CDR3 length	D gene	V gene	clone size	J gene	CDR3 protein	CDR3 DNA
14	NA	TRBV25-1	NA	TRBJ2-2	CASSDGVSTGELFF	TGTGCCAGCAGTGACGGGGTTTCCACCGGGGAGCTGTTTTTT
14	TRBD1	TRBV6-5	once	TRBJ1-1	CASSTPGQGPEAFF	TGTGCCAGCAGTACACCGGGACAGGGGCCTGAAGCTTTCTTT
14	TRBD2	TRBV7-3	NA	TRBJ2-3	CASSPSGGIDTQYF	TGTGCCAGCAGCCCCTCGGGGGGTATCGATACGCAGTATTTT
13	TRBD1	TRBV9	NA	TRBJ1-1	CASRGQGQTEAFF	TGTGCCAGCAGAGGACAGGGTCAGACTGAAGCTTTCTTT
19	TRBD2	TRBV7-8	NA	TRBJ2-1	CASSSYTIAGRSSYNEQFF	TGTGCCAGCAGCTCTTATACTATAGCGGGGAGAAGCTCCTACAATGAGCAGTTCTTC
15	NA	TRBV21-1	NA	TRBJ2-6	CASSWSGGPPFVLTF	TGTGCCAGCAGCTGGAGCGGGGGGCCTCCCTTCGTCCTGACTTTC
13	NA	TRBV29-1	few	TRBJ1-5	CSAELSSNQPQHF	TGCAGCGCTGAACTTTCTAGCAATCAGCCCCAGCATTTT
14	NA	TRBV19	once	TRBJ2-7	CASSETGLGVQQYF	TGTGCCAGTAGTGAGACAGGTCTGGGTGTGCAGCAGTACTTC
14	TRBD2	TRBV2	few	TRBJ2-5	CASSGGLVQETQYF	TGTGCCAGCAGCGGCGGACTAGTACAAGAGACCCAGTACTTC
14	NA	TRBV4-1	NA	TRBJ2-7	CASSRQDDTYEQYF	TGCGCCAGCAGCAGACAGGACGACACCTACGAGCAGTACTTC
14	TRBD1	TRBV13	NA	TRBJ1-2	CASKGGTGHYGYTF	TGTGCCAGCAAGGGGGGGACAGGGCACTATGGCTACACCTTC
14	NA	TRBV5-4	once	TRBJ2-7	CASSYRDTSYEQYF	TGTGCCAGCAGCTACCGGGACACCTCCTACGAGCAGTACTTC
13	TRBD1	TRBV7-3	NA	TRBJ2-7	CASSRTGGYEQYF	TGTGCCAGCAGTCGGACAGGGGGCTACGAGCAGTACTTC
13	TRBD1	TRBV19	once	TRBJ2-5	CASSVRGPETQYF	TGTGCCAGTAGTGTCAGGGGGCCGGAGACCCAGTACTTC
14	NA	TRBV18	NA	TRBJ1-1	CASSPFEGGTEAFF	TGTGCCAGCTCACCCTTCGAAGGGGGCACTGAAGCTTTCTTT
13	NA	TRBV19	NA	TRBJ2-1	CASKPGQYNEQFF	TGTGCCAGTAAGCCGGGACAATACAATGAGCAGTTCTTC
15	TRBD1	TRBV19	NA	TRBJ1-2	CASKAPGQGRDGYTF	TGTGCCAGCAAAGCCCCGGGACAGGGGCGAGATGGCTACACCTTC
13	NA	TRBV7-8	once	TRBJ1-2	CASSSGGVYGYTF	TGTGCCAGCAGCTCTGGCGGGGTTTACGGCTACACCTTC
18	TRBD2	TRBV5-1	NA	TRBJ2-3	CASSLGLGGGTSTDTQYF	TGCGCCAGCAGCTTGGGACTTGGCGGGGGGACTAGCACAGATACGCAGTATTTT
17	TRBD1	TRBV5-1	NA	TRBJ2-3	CASSSPGTGGSTDTQYF	TGCGCCAGCAGCTCCCCCGGGACAGGGGGGAGCACAGATACGCAGTATTTT
14	TRBD1	TRBV5-4	NA	TRBJ2-2	CASSSQGDTGELFF	TGTGCCAGCAGTTCACAGGGGGATACCGGGGAGCTGTTTTTT
14	NA	TRBV7-8	NA	TRBJ2-7	CASSLAHRDAGQYF	TGTGCCAGCAGCTTAGCGCACAGGGACGCCGGGCAGTACTTC
13	NA	TRBV7-8	NA	TRBJ1-4	CASSTRVREKLFF	TGTGCCAGCAGCACGAGGGTTCGAGAAAAACTGTTTTTT
12	NA	TRBV12-5	NA	TRBJ1-2	CASARNRYGYTF	TGTGCTAGTGCCAGGAACCGCTATGGCTACACCTTC
13	NA	TRBV7-6	NA	TRBJ2-7	CASSLFVGGEQYF	TGTGCCAGCAGCTTATTTGTAGGGGGCGAGCAGTACTTC
15	TRBD1	TRBV4-1	NA	TRBJ1-3	CASSLAGTGGNTIYF	TGCGCCAGCAGCCTAGCCGGGACAGGCGGAAACACCATATATTTT
15	NA	TRBV6-6	NA	TRBJ2-1	CASIRLRGAGDEQFF	TGTGCCAGCATTAGGCTCAGGGGGGCAGGGGATGAGCAGTTCTTC
19	TRBD2	TRBV7-6	NA	TRBJ2-3	CASSPGKVLAGGQADTQYF	TGTGCCAGCAGCCCCGGAAAGGTATTAGCGGGGGGCCAAGCAGATACGCAGTATTTT
17	TRBD2	TRBV27	NA	TRBJ2-3	CASSLRSGTSGADTQYF	TGTGCCAGCAGTTTACGTTCCGGGACTAGCGGGGCAGATACGCAGTATTTT
15	TRBD2	TRBV19	NA	TRBJ2-1	CASSLSGGWYNEQFF	TGTGCCAGTAGTCTTAGCGGGGGGTGGTACAATGAGCAGTTCTTC
15	TRBD1	TRBV6-5	NA	TRBJ2-7	CASSFAGTGLYEQYF	TGTGCCAGCAGTTTCGCCGGGACAGGACTCTACGAGCAGTACTTC
15	NA	TRBV19	NA	TRBJ2-7	CASGPLGTRTYEQYF	TGTGCCAGTGGCCCCCTTGGGACACGGACCTACGAGCAGTACTTC
13	NA	TRBV18	NA	TRBJ1-6	CASSDRRDSPLHF	TGTGCCAGCTCAGACAGGCGAGATTCACCCCTCCACTTT
12	NA	TRBV19	NA	TRBJ2-7	CASSPPGYEQYF	TGTGCCAGTAGCCCCCCGGGATACGAGCAGTACTTC
15	TRBD1	TRBV6-5	once	TRBJ1-1	CASSYRDRVITEAFF	TGTGCCAGCAGTTACCGGGACAGGGTAATTACTGAAGCTTTCTTT
17	TRBD2	TRBV11-1	NA	TRBJ2-1	CASSPGGGGSSYNEQFF	TGTGCCAGCAGCCCCGGGGGCGGGGGGAGCTCCTACAATGAGCAGTTCTTC
16	TRBD1	TRBV5-1	NA	TRBJ1-2	CASSRNAGTEVAGYTF	TGCGCCAGCAGCAGAAACGCCGGGACAGAGGTTGCTGGCTACACCTTC
13	NA	TRBV7-3	NA	TRBJ2-7	CASSLSEHSEQYF	TGTGCCAGCAGCTTAAGTGAGCATAGCGAGCAGTACTTC
14	NA	TRBV7-3	NA	TRBJ1-1	CASSLTGGGSVAFF	TGTGCCAGCAGCTTAACGGGCGGGGGGAGCGTAGCTTTCTTT
15	NA	TRBV5-1	NA	TRBJ1-1	CASSLETGWGAEAFF	TGCGCCAGCAGCTTGGAAACGGGTTGGGGGGCTGAAGCTTTCTTT
15	TRBD2	TRBV5-5	NA	TRBJ2-7	CASSLVLAGAYEQYF	TGTGCCAGCAGCTTGGTCCTAGCGGGGGCCTACGAGCAGTACTTC
11	NA	TRBV7-9	NA	TRBJ2-3	CASSLTDTQYF	TGTGCCAGCAGCCTCACAGATACGCAGTATTTT
16	NA	TRBV6-1	once	TRBJ1-6	CASSGTVSSYNSPLHF	TGTGCCAGCAGTGGGACAGTGAGCTCCTATAATTCACCCCTCCACTTT
15	NA	TRBV9	NA	TRBJ1-2	CASSVGAENSYGYTF	TGTGCCAGCAGCGTAGGGGCAGAAAATAGCTATGGCTACACCTTC
15	TRBD2	TRBV6-5	NA	TRBJ2-1	CASGLAGGRYNEQFF	TGTGCCAGCGGGTTAGCGGGGGGGCGGTACAATGAGCAGTTCTTC
18	NA	TRBV15	NA	TRBJ1-5	CATSRGRVGFGGNQPQHF	TGTGCCACCAGCAGAGGCAGGGTTGGTTTCGGTGGCAATCAGCCCCAGCATTTT
15	NA	TRBV18	NA	TRBJ2-7	CASSPGTSSSYEQYF	TGTGCCAGCTCCCCCGGGACTTCCAGCTCCTACGAGCAGTACTTC
14	NA	TRBV5-1	NA	TRBJ1-1	CASSLRTVNTEAFF	TGCGCCAGCAGCTTGAGGACAGTAAACACTGAAGCTTTCTTT
15	TRBD1	TRBV19	NA	TRBJ2-2	CASSPDRGNTGELFF	TGTGCCAGTAGTCCTGACAGGGGGAACACCGGGGAGCTGTTTTTT
15	NA	TRBV7-6	NA	TRBJ2-7	CASSLAPQGSYEQYF	TGTGCCAGCAGCTTAGCTCCTCAGGGTTCCTACGAGCAGTACTTC
14	TRBD1	TRBV10-3	NA	TRBJ1-2	CAISVIGTDYGYTF	TGTGCCATCAGTGTAATCGGGACAGATTATGGCTACACCTTC
18	TRBD1	TRBV16	NA	TRBJ2-2	CASSPLPGQGANTGELFF	TGTGCCAGCAGCCCCCTCCCGGGACAGGGGGCGAACACCGGGGAGCTGTTTTTT
18	TRBD2	TRBV7-8	NA	TRBJ2-3	CASSLGLAGGPSTDTQYF	TGTGCCAGCAGCTTGGGACTAGCGGGGGGGCCTAGCACAGATACGCAGTATTTT